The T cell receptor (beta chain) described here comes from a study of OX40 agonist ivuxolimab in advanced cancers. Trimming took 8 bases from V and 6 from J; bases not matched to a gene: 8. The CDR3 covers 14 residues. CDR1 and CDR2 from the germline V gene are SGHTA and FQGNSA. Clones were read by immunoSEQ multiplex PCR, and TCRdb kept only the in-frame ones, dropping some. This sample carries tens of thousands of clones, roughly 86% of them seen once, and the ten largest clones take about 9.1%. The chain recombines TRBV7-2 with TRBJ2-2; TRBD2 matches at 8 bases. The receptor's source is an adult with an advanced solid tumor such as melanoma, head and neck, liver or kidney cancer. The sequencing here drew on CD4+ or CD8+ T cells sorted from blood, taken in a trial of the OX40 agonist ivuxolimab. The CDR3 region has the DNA TGTGCCAGCGGCGGGCGGGGGGAACCCGGGGAGCTGTTTTTT. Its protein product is CASGGRGEPGELFF.